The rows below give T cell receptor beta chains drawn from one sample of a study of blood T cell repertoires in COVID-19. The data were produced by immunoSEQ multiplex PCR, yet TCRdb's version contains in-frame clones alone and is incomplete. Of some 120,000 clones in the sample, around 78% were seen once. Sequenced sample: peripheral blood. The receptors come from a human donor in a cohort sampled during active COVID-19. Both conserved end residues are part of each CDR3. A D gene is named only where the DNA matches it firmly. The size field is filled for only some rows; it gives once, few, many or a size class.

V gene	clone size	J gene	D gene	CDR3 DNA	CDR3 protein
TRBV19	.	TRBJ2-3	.	TGTGCCAGTAGTATCAGGTCTACGGGGAGCACAGATACGCAGTATTTT	CASSIRSTGSTDTQYF
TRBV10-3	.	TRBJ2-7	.	TGTGCCATCAGTGAGACCCCTAAGAACGAGCAGTACTTC	CAISETPKNEQYF
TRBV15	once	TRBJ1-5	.	TGTGCCACCAGCAGAGGAGAGGGAAACAATCAGCCCCAGCATTTT	CATSRGEGNNQPQHF
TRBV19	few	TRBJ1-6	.	TGTGCCAGTAGTGTCTCGATACCGAGCTCCTATAATTCACCCCTCCACTTT	CASSVSIPSSYNSPLHF
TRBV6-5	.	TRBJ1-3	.	TGTGCCAGCAGACGGGAGCCTCTCTCTGGAAACACCATATATTTT	CASRREPLSGNTIYF
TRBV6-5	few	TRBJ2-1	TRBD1	TGTGCCAGCACCCGTACAGGGGGCAGGGAGCAGTTCTTC	CASTRTGGREQFF
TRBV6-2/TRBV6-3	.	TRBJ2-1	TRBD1	TGTGCCAGCAGTCCCTCCGGGACAGGGGCCAATGAGCAGTTCTTC	CASSPSGTGANEQFF
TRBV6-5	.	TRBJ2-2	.	TGTGCCAGCAGAAAAAACAGGAACACCGGGGAGCTGTTTTTT	CASRKNRNTGELFF
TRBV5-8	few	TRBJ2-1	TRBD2	TGTGCCAGCAGCTTACAGCGGGGGGCGATATACAATGAGCAGTTCTTC	CASSLQRGAIYNEQFF
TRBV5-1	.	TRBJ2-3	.	TGCGCCAGCAGCTTGTTTGGGGCAAGTATTTCCGATACGCAGTATTTT	CASSLFGASISDTQYF
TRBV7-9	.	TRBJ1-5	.	TGTGCCAGCAGCTCCTACAATCAGCCCCAGCATTTT	CASSSYNQPQHF
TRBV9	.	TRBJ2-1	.	TGTGCCAGCAAAGGACAGTCCTACAATGAGCAGTTCTTC	CASKGQSYNEQFF
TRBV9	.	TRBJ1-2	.	TGTGCCAGCAGCGGCGACCGGGACGGGAGTAACTATGGCTACACCTTC	CASSGDRDGSNYGYTF
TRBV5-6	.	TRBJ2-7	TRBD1	TGTGCCAGCAGCTCCCCGGGCAGGGGGCACTACGAGCAGTACTTC	CASSSPGRGHYEQYF
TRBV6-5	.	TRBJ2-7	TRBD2	TGTGCCAGCACCCATAGGCTAGCGGGGGATTACGAGCAGTACTTC	CASTHRLAGDYEQYF
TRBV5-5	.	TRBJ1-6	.	TGTGCCAGCAGCGGTTCGAGAATTCCGGGACAAGGGGTATTGGCCCTCCACTTT	CASSGSRIPGQGVLALHF
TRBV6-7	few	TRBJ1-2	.	TGTGCCAGCAGAAACTGGGCCGCGTGTGGCTACACCTTC	CASRNWAACGYTF
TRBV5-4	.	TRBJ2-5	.	TGTGCCAGCAGCTTGGGGCTGACATGGCAAGAGACCCAGTACTTC	CASSLGLTWQETQYF
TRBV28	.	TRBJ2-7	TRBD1	TGTGCCAGCAGTTTTTACGGGACAGGGACTCACGAGCAGTACTTC	CASSFYGTGTHEQYF